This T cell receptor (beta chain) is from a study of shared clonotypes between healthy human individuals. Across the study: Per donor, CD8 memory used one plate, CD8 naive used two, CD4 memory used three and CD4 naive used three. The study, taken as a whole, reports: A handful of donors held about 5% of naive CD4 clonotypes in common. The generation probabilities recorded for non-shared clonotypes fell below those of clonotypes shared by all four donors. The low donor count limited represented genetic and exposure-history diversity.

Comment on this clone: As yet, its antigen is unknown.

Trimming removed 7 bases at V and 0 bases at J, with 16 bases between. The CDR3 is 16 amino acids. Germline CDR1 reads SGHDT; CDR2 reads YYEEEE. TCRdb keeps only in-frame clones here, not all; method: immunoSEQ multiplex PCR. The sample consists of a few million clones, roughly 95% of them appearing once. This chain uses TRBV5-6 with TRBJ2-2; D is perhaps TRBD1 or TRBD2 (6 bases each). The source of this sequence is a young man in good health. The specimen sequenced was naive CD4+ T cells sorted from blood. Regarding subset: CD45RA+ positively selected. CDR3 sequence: CASSPFGGTNTGELFF. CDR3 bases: TGTGCCAGCTCCCCCTTCGGGGGCACGAACACCGGGGAGCTGTTTTTT.